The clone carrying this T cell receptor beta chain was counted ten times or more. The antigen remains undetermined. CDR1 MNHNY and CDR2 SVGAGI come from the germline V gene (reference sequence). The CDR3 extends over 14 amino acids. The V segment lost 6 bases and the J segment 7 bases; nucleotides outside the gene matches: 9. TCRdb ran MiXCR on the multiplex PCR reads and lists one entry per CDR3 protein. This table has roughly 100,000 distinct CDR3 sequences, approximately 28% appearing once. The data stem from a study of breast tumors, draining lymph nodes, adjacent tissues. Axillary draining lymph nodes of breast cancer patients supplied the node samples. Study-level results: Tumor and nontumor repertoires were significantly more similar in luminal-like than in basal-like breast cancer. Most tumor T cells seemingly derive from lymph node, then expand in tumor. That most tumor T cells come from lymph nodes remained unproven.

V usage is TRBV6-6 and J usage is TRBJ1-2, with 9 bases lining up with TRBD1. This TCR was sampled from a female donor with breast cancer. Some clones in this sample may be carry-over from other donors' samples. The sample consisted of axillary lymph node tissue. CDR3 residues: CASRGTGKFPGYTF. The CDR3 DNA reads TGTGCCAGCAGAGGGACAGGGAAATTTCCTGGCTACACCTTC.